The T cell receptor beta chain under discussion was sequenced for a study of metastatic and nonmetastatic thyroid tumors. Overall study context: The comparison covered peripheral blood and tumor or nodule tissue in malignant and benign thyroid patients.

Comments on this clone: What it binds is unknown. Mismatch with germline at one junction end may stem from a read error.

In germline, CDR1 is WNHNN, CDR2 SYGVQD (reference sequence). The CDR3 is 17 residues long. Thyroid surgery took place with no prior treatment in any patient. Per the original data handling: Clinicopathological groups differed in CDR3, with these differences serving to build a distant-metastasis classifier for papillary thyroid cancer. TCRdb reanalyzed the PCR reads with MiXCR. What appears here as the V and J calls and clone size reflects TCRdb's work, not the paper's. The table includes about 14,000 clones, 10% to 15% detected once. Study-level points and caveats: It was reported that TCR beta diversity was significantly higher in malignant thyroid tumors than benign nodules, in blood and tumor.

This receptor was obtained from a female donor with papillary thyroid cancer or a benign thyroid nodule (not recorded which). Some clones in this sample may be carry-over from other donors' samples. Sequenced sample: blood. This chain joins TRBV10-1 and TRBJ2-6; D unclear. CDR3 protein: CSSSESGSATGSNVLTF. CDR3 coding DNA: TGCTCCAGCAGTGAATCCGGGTCAGCCACTGGGTCCAACGTCCTGACTTTC.